These 4 T cell receptor beta chains came from one sample sequenced in a study of CXCR3-negative and CXCR3-positive naive CD8 T cells. The method, 5' RACE with UMI labels, was used to prepare the TRB cDNA libraries. After re-calling the 5' RACE reads, TCRdb lists one entry per CDR3 protein, DNA absent. Its table lists around 140,000 distinct CDR3 sequences. The study, taken as a whole, reports: Hydrophobicity was higher for TRB CDR3s found in CXCR3-positive naive cells than in CXCR3-negative naive cells.

These receptors have no identified antigens. Sequencing input: naive CXCR3+ CD8+ T cells from blood. The sample's subset: CD45RO-CCR7+CD27+CD95- naive CD8+ T cells expressing CXCR3 (TNR3+). All receptors come from a human donor in good health. Some clones in this sample may be carry-over from other donors' samples.

The chain uses TRBV6-5 and TRBJ2-6; checking the TCRdb D call of TRBD1 is not possible without DNA. The CDR3 loop spans 14 amino acids. Germline V lookup: CDR1 MNHEY, CDR2 SVGAGI. CDR3 region: CASGLGGGANVLTF.

The chain carries TRBV29-1 and TRBJ2-4. The CDR3 consists of 13 residues. The germline CDR1 and CDR2 sequences are SQVTM and ANQGSEA. The chain's CDR3 is CSAHEVAKNIQYF.

The chain is built from TRBV12-3 or TRBV12-4 and TRBJ2-1; there is no DNA to check the TCRdb D call of TRBD1. The length of the CDR3 is 15 residues. CDR3: CASSLDRGMVNEQFF.

V usage is TRBV2 and J usage is TRBJ2-2; TCRdb's D gene call, TRBD1, goes unchecked for lack of DNA. This CDR3 region has 15 residues. Germline V gives CDR1 SNHLY, CDR2 FYNNEI. CDR3 amino acids: CASSELGAYTGELFF.